Presented here are 20 T cell receptor beta chains from one specimen sequenced in a study of blood T cell repertoires in COVID-19. The assay was immunoSEQ multiplex PCR, and TCRdb's table has in-frame clones only and misses some. The table includes some 17,000 clones, roughly 87% detected once. Material for sequencing was peripheral blood. These receptors all stem from a man aged 55 to 70 with active COVID-19.

The chain employs TRBV2 and TRBJ2-4; TRBD1 agrees at 8 bases. V lost 9 bases and J lost 7; bases outside the gene matches: 11. The V gene's germline CDR1 is SNHLY and CDR2 FYNNEI. The CDR3 covers 14 residues. CDR3 DNA sequence: TGTGCCAGTCAAACCGACAGGGGCGGGAACATTCAGTACTTC. It specifies CASQTDRGGNIQYF.

This clone was seen more than once but under ten times. This chain links TRBV19 with TRBJ1-2; 9 positions match TRBD1. CDR3 length equals 15 residues. CDR1 and CDR2 from the germline V gene are LNHDA and SQIVND (reference sequence). The V and J ends lost 5 bases and 4 bases, in that order; junction bases with no gene match: 8. This chain's CDR3 is CASSPGQGWSYGYTF. As DNA, the CDR3 is TGTGCCAGTAGTCCGGGACAGGGATGGAGCTATGGCTACACCTTC. Supplemented by reference TRBV19 and TRBJ1-2, the full variable domain reads DGGITQSPKYLFRKEGQNVTLSCEQNLNHDAMYWYRQDPGQGLRLIYYSQIVNDFQKGDIAEGYSVSREKKESFPLTVTSAQKNPTAFYLCASSPGQGWSYGYTFGSGTRLTVV.

The chain uses TRBV5-1 and TRBJ2-5, with a tentative D call TRBD1 (6 bases). CDR1 and CDR2 (germline): SGHRS, YFSETQ. The germline V and J ends were trimmed by 0 bases and 4 bases, with 22 bases remaining between them. This CDR3 region has 18 residues. The DNA of the CDR3 is TGCGCCAGCAGCTTGGCAGGGGTGGACGGCTCCCTTACAGAGACCCAGTACTTC. Its translation is CASSLAGVDGSLTETQYF.

CDR3 loop: CASSFAGGNTIYF. The DNA of the CDR3 is TGTGCCAGCAGTTTCGCGGGTGGAAACACCATATATTTT. The chain combines TRBV27 with TRBJ1-3; no firm D call. This CDR3 has 13 amino acids. Trimming took 3 bases from V and 3 from J, leaving 6 bases between them. Germline V gene sequence: CDR1 MNHEY, CDR2 SMNVEV (reference sequence).

This sequence joins TRBV2 and TRBJ1-5; 9 bases align to TRBD1. The CDR3 is 14 amino acids. The germline V gene has CDR1 SNHLY and CDR2 FYNNEI. The ends lost 6 bases at V and 7 bases at J; junction bases unmatched: 7. DNA of the CDR3: TGTGCCAGCAGCGAAAGACAGGGGGACCAGCCCCAGCATTTT. This translates into CASSERQGDQPQHF.

The chain is built from TRBV3-1 (or the pseudogene TRBV3-2) and TRBJ1-4, with D tentatively TRBD1 (5 bases). There are 14 residues in the CDR3. Trimming pared 6 bases from V and 7 bases from J, leaving 15 bases between. The germline CDR1 and CDR2 sequences are LGHDT and YNNKEL (reference sequence). The CDR3 bases are TGTGCCAGCAGTCGTACACCAAGGGGTGAAAAACTGTTTTTT. This translates into CASSRTPRGEKLFF.

The chain couples TRBV10-3 to TRBJ2-5; 8 bases are shared with TRBD2. The CDR3 extends over 14 amino acids. Germline assignment: CDR1 ENHRY and CDR2 SYGVKD. The ends lost 10 bases at V and 1 base at J; junction bases unmatched: 8. This CDR3 is CATRTSPLQETQYF. CDR3 nucleotides: TGTGCCACCCGGACTAGCCCCCTCCAAGAGACCCAGTACTTC.

The chain carries TRBV5-4 and TRBJ1-1, with 7 bases lining up with TRBD1. Per germline, CDR1 SGHNT and CDR2 YYREEE (reference sequence). The CDR3 is 18 residues long. V lost 0 bases to trimming and J lost 0 bases; unmatched junction nucleotides: 11. The CDR3 spells CASSLEVGDSYLNTEAFF. CDR3 DNA: TGTGCCAGCAGCTTGGAAGTGGGGGACAGCTACCTGAACACTGAAGCTTTCTTT.

The chain uses TRBV30 and TRBJ2-3, with 10 positions matching TRBD2. The junction had 4 bases not matched to a gene; V was cut back by 2 bases and J by 2 bases. Germline CDR1 is GTSNPN and CDR2 is SVGIG (reference sequence). The CDR3 loop spans 15 amino acids. CDR3 in amino acids: CAWSHGTSDTDTQYF. CDR3 sequence (DNA): TGTGCCTGGAGTCACGGGACTAGCGACACAGATACGCAGTATTTT.

The rearrangement joins TRBV29-1 to TRBJ2-5; D remains ambiguous. CDR3 length equals 10 residues. V was trimmed by 0 bases and J by 13 bases, leaving 9 bases between them. Looked up from germline, CDR1 is SQVTM and CDR2 is ANQGSEA. As DNA, the CDR3 is TGCAGCGTTGAAGAGGGCCCGGTGTACTTC. Its protein is CSVEEGPVYF. Complete variable domain (other parts from reference TRBV29-1 and TRBJ2-5): SAVISQKPSRDICQRGTSLTIQCQVDSQVTMMFWYRQQPGQSLTLIATANQGSEATYESGFVIDKFPISRPNLTFSTLTVSNMSPEDSSIYLCSVEEGPVYFGPGTRLLVL.

V is TRBV3-1 (or the pseudogene TRBV3-2) and J is TRBJ2-7; D is possibly TRBD2 (5 bases). This CDR3 has 16 amino acids. The V gene lost 4 bases and the J gene lost 2 bases, with 18 bases spanning the gap. Germline V gives CDR1 LGHDT, CDR2 YNNKEL (reference sequence). The CDR3 protein is CASSPTGSGRTYEQYF. The CDR3 DNA follows: TGTGCCAGCAGCCCTACTGGGTCGGGGAGAACCTACGAGCAGTACTTC.

This chain joins TRBV5-1 and TRBJ2-1; possibly TRBD2 for D (5 bases). Germline assignment: CDR1 SGHRS and CDR2 YFSETQ. This CDR3 region has 16 residues. The germline V and J ends were trimmed by 1 base and 2 bases, with 13 bases remaining between them. The CDR3 sequence is CASSLSLADAYNEQFF. The CDR3 nucleotides are TGCGCCAGCAGCTTGAGCCTAGCAGACGCCTACAATGAGCAGTTCTTC.

The rearrangement joins TRBV3-1 (or the pseudogene TRBV3-2) to TRBJ2-7; 7 bases match TRBD1. V lost 3 bases to trimming and J lost 3 bases; unmatched junction nucleotides: 14. This CDR3 comprises 17 residues. CDR1 LGHDT and CDR2 YNNKEL come from the germline V gene (reference sequence). The CDR3 DNA reads TGTGCCAGCAGCCACGCTCGACTCAGCGGACAGGACTACGAGCAGTACTTC. Translating gives CASSHARLSGQDYEQYF.

The genes are TRBV5-1 and TRBJ2-3, with 9 bases matching TRBD1. This CDR3 region has 15 residues. CDR1 SGHRS and CDR2 YFSETQ come from the germline V gene. V trimming: 2 bases; J trimming: 3 bases; junction bases outside the gene matches: 4. In nucleotides, the CDR3 is TGCGCCAGCAGCTTACGGGACAGGGATACAGATACGCAGTATTTT. Residues: CASSLRDRDTDTQYF.

This rearrangement joins TRBV5-1 to TRBJ2-5; TRBD1 matches at 11 bases. V gave up 4 bases and J gave up 4 bases; unmatched junction bases: 9. This CDR3 spans 16 amino acids. Looked up from germline, CDR1 is SGHRS and CDR2 is YFSETQ. The CDR3 is CASSLGPGTGGETQYF. In nucleotides, the CDR3 is TGCGCCAGCAGCCTGGGGCCCGGGACAGGGGGAGAGACCCAGTACTTC. Complete variable domain (other parts from reference TRBV5-1 and TRBJ2-5): KAGVTQTPRYLIKTRGQQVTLSCSPISGHRSVSWYQQTPGQGLQFLFEYFSETQRNKGNFPGRFSGRQFSNSRSEMNVSTLELGDSALYLCASSLGPGTGGETQYFGPGTRLLVL.

The genes are TRBV27 and TRBJ1-5; TRBD1 aligns across 8 bases. Losses at the gene ends were 5 bases for V and 3 bases for J; bases not matched to a gene: 6. Per the germline V gene, CDR1 is MNHEY and CDR2 is SMNVEV (reference sequence). This CDR3 is 15 amino acids long. CDR3: CASSRRQGINQPQHF. CDR3 nucleotide sequence: TGTGCCAGCAGTCGGCGACAGGGGATCAATCAGCCCCAGCATTTT.

This rearrangement joins TRBV15 to TRBJ1-5, with D unresolved. The V end was cut by 0 bases, the J end by 6 bases, with 6 bases between. CDR3 length equals 13 residues. Germline V gene data show CDR1 as LNHNV and CDR2 as YYDKDF (reference sequence). CDR3 sequence: CATSRDPGQPQHF. The CDR3 region has the DNA TGTGCCACCAGCAGAGATCCGGGTCAGCCCCAGCATTTT. Supplemented by reference TRBV15 and TRBJ1-5, the full variable domain reads DAMVIQNPRYQVTQFGKPVTLSCSQTLNHNVMYWYQQKSSQAPKLLFHYYDKDFNNEADTPDNFQSRRPNTSFCFLDIRSPGLGDTAMYLCATSRDPGQPQHFGDGTRLSIL.

The chain is built from TRBV5-4 and TRBJ2-3; possibly TRBD2 for D (5 bases). With 4 bases removed from V and 2 bases from J, the gap between germline ends came to 17 bases. Germline assignment: CDR1 SGHNT and CDR2 YYREEE (reference sequence). CDR3 size: 16 residues. The CDR3, as DNA: TGTGCCAGCAGCCCGTGGACTGGACGGTACACAGATACGCAGTATTTT. This translates into CASSPWTGRYTDTQYF.

This clone was counted a single time. The rearrangement uses TRBV5-1 and TRBJ2-3; D possibly corresponds to TRBD2 (5 bases). In germline, CDR1 is SGHRS, CDR2 YFSETQ. Trimming removed 0 bases at V and 4 bases at J, with 12 bases between. The CDR3 runs 15 residues. The CDR3 DNA sequence: TGCGCCAGCAGCTTGGTAGTTAGCGTACCAGATACGCAGTATTTT. Translation gives CASSLVVSVPDTQYF.

The V call is TRBV2, the J call TRBJ2-2; D not certain. CDR1 and CDR2 from the germline V gene are SNHLY and FYNNEI. V lost 4 bases to trimming and J lost 8 bases, with 11 bases between them. This CDR3 region has 13 residues. The CDR3 here is CASSVSSAGELFF. Here the CDR3 DNA reads TGTGCCAGCAGTGTTTCAAGCGCGGGGGAGCTGTTTTTT.